One sample yielded the 22 T cell receptor beta chains listed below, sequenced in a study of PD-L1 blockade in urothelial cancer. The method was immunoSEQ multiplex PCR; TCRdb's version includes in-frame clones alone and lacks a portion of them. The table includes 30,000 to 40,000 clones, about a third detected once. The sample here was tumor tissue, taken before atezolizumab (anti-PD-L1) treatment. Receptors were obtained from a man aged 60-69 years with urothelial cancer.

This clone is termed medium-sized. The chain recombines TRBV11-3 with TRBJ2-7, with TRBD1 matching 8 bases. This CDR3 has 14 amino acids. Germline loops: CDR1 SGHNT, CDR2 YENEEA. V gave up 3 bases and J gave up 2 bases; unmatched junction bases: 3. CDR3 DNA sequence: TGTGCCAGCAGCTTGACAGGGGTTACCTACGAGCAGTACTTC. Translation: CASSLTGVTYEQYF.

The chain has TRBV29-1 and TRBJ1-1; D gene unclear. The V gene lost 4 bases and the J gene lost 2 bases, with 8 bases spanning the gap. CDR3 length: 12 residues. Per the germline V gene, CDR1 is SQVTM and CDR2 is ANQGSEA. The CDR3 DNA reads TGCAGCGTTGTATCTGGAAACACTGAAGCTTTCTTT. Translation: CSVVSGNTEAFF.

The J gene is TRBJ2-1, the V gene TRBV13; TRBD2 matches 11 bases. With 6 bases clipped from V and 6 bases from J, the junction kept 4 bases outside the gene matches. The CDR3 loop spans 14 amino acids. The germline V gene encodes CDR1 PRHDT and CDR2 FYEKMQ (reference sequence). The CDR3 loop is CASRPSGGPNEQFF. The CDR3 nucleotides are TGTGCCAGCAGGCCTAGCGGGGGGCCCAATGAGCAGTTCTTC.

The gene calls are TRBV23-1 and TRBJ2-5; unclear D gene. TRBV23-1 is known as an ORF, though its function is uncertain. The CDR3 loop spans 13 amino acids. Trimming shortened V by 4 bases and J by 9 bases, and 15 bases separated the two germline ends. CDR3 nucleotides: TGCGCCAGCAGTCCCCGTGGTCCCCGGCCCCAGTACTTC. It codes for CASSPRGPRPQYF.

The V call is TRBV2, the J call TRBJ1-2, with 7 bases lining up with TRBD1. V trimming: 1 base; J trimming: 6 bases; junction bases outside the gene matches: 2. Per germline, CDR1 SNHLY and CDR2 FYNNEI. The CDR3 is made up of 13 amino acids. As DNA, the CDR3 is TGTGCCAGCAGTGAAGACAGGGGTAATGGCTACACCTTC. Translating gives CASSEDRGNGYTF.

V and J are TRBV2 and TRBJ1-5, with D perhaps TRBD1 (5 bases). The CDR3 is 15 amino acids. V shed 7 bases and J shed 4 bases, with 17 bases lying between them. Germline V gives CDR1 SNHLY, CDR2 FYNNEI. The CDR3 DNA reads TGTGCCAGCACGAAAATGCAGGGTGGTAATCAGCCCCAGCATTTT. Protein sequence: CASTKMQGGNQPQHF.

This CDR3 is CASSYGSSDEKLFF. The CDR3 DNA is TGTGCCAGCAGTTACGGCTCATCGGATGAAAAACTGTTTTTT. V and J are TRBV6-8 and TRBJ1-4, with D uncertain. Germline loops: CDR1 MNHGY, CDR2 SAAAGT. Deletions cut 2 bases from V and 6 bases from J, with 10 bases between. The CDR3 consists of 14 residues.

The chain carries TRBV6-7 and TRBJ2-7, with D unclear. TRBV6-7 is marked as an open reading frame, function uncertain. This CDR3 has 12 amino acids. V shed 5 bases and J shed 3 bases, with 8 bases lying between them. CDR3 loop: CASSTDGYEQYF. In DNA, the CDR3 is TGTGCCAGCAGTACCGACGGCTACGAGCAGTACTTC.

This clone is deemed medium-sized. The V call is TRBV14, the J call TRBJ1-5; D remains unclear. Germline CDR1 is SGHDN and CDR2 is FVKESK. The CDR3 has 13 amino acids. This CDR3 reads CTPEGWPNQPQHF. The DNA for the CDR3 is TGTACTCCAGAAGGTTGGCCCAATCAGCCCCAGCATTTT. The variable domain in full, completed from reference TRBV14 and TRBJ1-5, reads EAGVTQFPSHSVIEKGQTVTLRCDPISGHDNLYWYRRVMGKEIKFLLHFVKESKQDESGMPNNRFLAERTGGTYSTLKVQPAELEDSGVYFCTPEGWPNQPQHFGDGTRLSIL.

The chain combines TRBV7-7 with TRBJ1-1; tentative D call: TRBD1 (6 bases). This CDR3 region has 14 residues. Per the germline V gene, CDR1 is SSHAT and CDR2 is FNYEAQ (reference sequence). V lost 5 bases and J lost 5, with 15 bases in between. The CDR3 nucleotides are TGTGCCAGCAGCCAACAGGGTTTTGCGACTGAAGCTTTCTTT. Its translation: CASSQQGFATEAFF.

This sequence joins TRBV14 and TRBJ2-1; 16 bases map to TRBD2. The CDR3 covers 19 residues. In germline, CDR1 is SGHDN, CDR2 FVKESK. After removal of 6 bases from V and 2 bases from J, the junction contained 10 bases not matched to a gene. The chain's CDR3 is CASSLWTGTSGGAYNEQFF. The DNA of the CDR3 is TGTGCCAGCAGTCTTTGGACCGGGACTAGCGGGGGGGCCTACAATGAGCAGTTCTTC.

This clone was counted between two and nine times. V and J are TRBV6-8 and TRBJ2-7, with D possibly TRBD2 on 6 matching bases. The V end was cut by 7 bases, the J end by 5 bases, with 24 bases between. Germline CDR1 and CDR2: MNHGY and SAAAGT. The CDR3 length is 16 residues. The CDR3 DNA follows: TGTGCCAGCACCCTAAGGTATAGCGGAGGGGCCCACGAGCAGTACTTC. Amino acids: CASTLRYSGGAHEQYF.

Only a few counts were recorded for this clone. The chain uses TRBV15 and TRBJ2-3; TRBD1 agrees at 10 bases. Losses at the gene ends were 2 bases for V and 3 bases for J; bases not matched to a gene: 5. The CDR3 is made up of 16 amino acids. Germline CDR1 LNHNV, CDR2 YYDKDF (reference sequence). The CDR3 DNA follows: TGTGCCACCAGCAGATCCCGGGACAGGGGTACAGATACGCAGTATTTT. This codes for CATSRSRDRGTDTQYF.

This clone was observed many times. J is TRBJ1-6 and V is TRBV11-3; D is ambiguous. This CDR3 contains 14 residues. CDR1 is SGHNT, CDR2 YENEEA, per germline. Trimming shortened V by 6 bases and J by 6 bases, and 12 bases separated the two germline ends. The CDR3 loop reads CASRTGGPNSPLHF. The CDR3 DNA follows: TGTGCCAGCAGAACGGGAGGTCCTAATTCACCCCTCCACTTT.

This clone was detected a few times. V usage is TRBV7-5 and J usage is TRBJ2-3; TRBD2, the table's D call, lacks a check against the DNA. TRBV7-5 constitutes a pseudogene. The CDR3 extends over 16 amino acids. CDR3 loop: CASSPRLAGSTDTQYF. The CDR3, as DNA: TGTGCCAGCAGCCCCCGCCTAGCGGGGAGCACAGATACGCAGTATTTT.

This clone was observed at least ten times. This chain connects TRBV11-3 to TRBJ2-3; 8 bases fit TRBD2. Germline V gene sequence: CDR1 SGHNT, CDR2 YENEEA. The CDR3 contains 15 residues. With 3 bases clipped from V and 0 bases from J, the junction kept 2 bases outside the gene matches. The CDR3 nucleotides are TGTGCCAGCAGCTTCACTAGCGGTAGCACAGATACGCAGTATTTT. As protein: CASSFTSGSTDTQYF.

The chain is built from TRBV6-7 and TRBJ2-3, with 8 bases identical to TRBD2. TRBV6-7 is annotated as an ORF whose role is uncertain. The trim removed 2 bases at V and 2 bases at J, leaving 3 bases unmatched. This CDR3 has 15 residues. In DNA, the CDR3 is TGTGCCAGCAGTTACACCGGGGGGGCCACAGATACGCAGTATTTT. This sequence encodes CASSYTGGATDTQYF.

The V call is TRBV9, the J call TRBJ2-1; D is perhaps TRBD2 (5 bases). The V and J ends lost 0 bases and 0 bases respectively, with 7 bases between them. This CDR3 is 15 amino acids long. The germline gives CDR1 SGDLS, CDR2 YYNGEE. The CDR3 nucleotides read TGTGCCAGCAGCGTAGTAGGGAGCTCCTACAATGAGCAGTTCTTC. Protein sequence: CASSVVGSSYNEQFF.

V gene TRBV6-7 combines with J gene TRBJ1-4; TRBD1 matches 8 bases. TRBV6-7 is an ORF, and what it does is uncertain. The CDR3 extends over 15 amino acids. Trimming removed 5 bases from V and 8 bases from J; junction bases left unmatched: 10. CDR3 region: CASSEHTGGREKLFF. In DNA form, the CDR3 reads TGTGCCAGCAGTGAACATACAGGGGGGAGGGAAAAACTGTTTTTT.

This clone was detected a few times. The chain carries TRBV28 and TRBJ1-1; TRBD1 agrees at 10 bases. J lost 10 bases, V lost 8 bases, and 13 bases had no gene match. Germline-derived CDR1 and CDR2 are MDHEN and SYDVKM. The CDR3 loop spans 14 amino acids. The CDR3 coding sequence is TGTGCCAGCCTCCCAGAGGGACAGGGGTCCCGAGCTTTCTTT. It codes for CASLPEGQGSRAFF.

There are a few counts of this clone. The DNA of the CDR3 is TGTGCCAGTAGTACACTGGACAGGGGGCGTAATGGCTACACCTTC. Translated, it gives CASSTLDRGRNGYTF. The V gene is TRBV19, the J gene TRBJ1-2; TRBD1 matches at 11 bases. Germline V gives CDR1 LNHDA, CDR2 SQIVND (reference sequence). CDR3 length equals 15 residues. Trimming took 4 bases from V and 6 from J; bases not matched to a gene: 7.

This clone was counted at least ten times. This CDR3 is CASSASPRPENYGYTF. The CDR3 DNA follows: TGTGCCAGCAGCGCGAGCCCTCGGCCCGAAAACTATGGCTACACCTTC. The rearrangement links TRBV9 to TRBJ1-2; D call uncertain. This CDR3 is built from 16 residues. The germline gives CDR1 SGDLS, CDR2 YYNGEE. The V end lost 3 bases, the J end lost 2 bases, and 17 bases lay between the germline ends.